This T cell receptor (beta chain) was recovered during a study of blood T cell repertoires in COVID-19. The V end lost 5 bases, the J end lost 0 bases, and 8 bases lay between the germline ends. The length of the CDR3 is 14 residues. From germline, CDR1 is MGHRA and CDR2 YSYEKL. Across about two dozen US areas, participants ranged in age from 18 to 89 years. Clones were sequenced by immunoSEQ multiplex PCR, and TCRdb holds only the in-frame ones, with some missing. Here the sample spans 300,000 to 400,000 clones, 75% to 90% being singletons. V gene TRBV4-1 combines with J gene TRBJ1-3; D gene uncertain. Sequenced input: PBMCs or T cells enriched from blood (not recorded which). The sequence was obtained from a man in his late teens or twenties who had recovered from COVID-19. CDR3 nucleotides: TGCGCCAGCAGCTCACGGGACTCTGGAAACACCATATATTTT. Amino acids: CASSSRDSGNTIYF.